The next 22 T cell receptor beta chains were all read from a single sample in a study of CD8 T cells in ankylosing spondylitis. Study-wide results and caveats: Ankylosing spondylitis blood seemed to carry a telltale TCR beta motif made of eight highly homologous variants.

TCRdb recomputed calls from the 5' RACE reads with MiXCR, one row per CDR3 protein. The data hold more than 300,000 distinct CDR3 sequences, with approximately 8% observed a single time. No cognate antigen is known for these TCRs. What was sequenced was blood, either unsorted or a sorted T cell fraction (not recorded which). The receptor set was obtained from a male donor with ankylosing spondylitis.

In its sample, this clonotype was seen a few times. This rearrangement joins TRBV7-6 to TRBJ2-1; 7 bases line up with TRBD2. Per the germline V gene, CDR1 is SGHVS and CDR2 is FNYEAQ. V dropped 5 bases and J dropped 0; count of bases not matched to a gene: 13. The CDR3 extends over 18 amino acids. CDR3 sequence reads: CASSPLGEGVSSYNEQFF. The CDR3 DNA sequence: TGTGCCAGCAGCCCACTGGGGGAGGGCGTGAGCTCCTACAATGAGCAGTTCTTC.

This chain joins TRBV20-1 and TRBJ2-7; TRBD1 might be the D (6 bases). Germline CDR1 and CDR2: DFQATT and SNEGSKA (reference sequence). The CDR3 contains 13 residues. Deletions cut 6 bases from V and 3 bases from J, with 15 bases between. The CDR3 DNA reads TGCAGTGCCCACCGGGACACCTACTACGAGCAGTACTTC. This codes for CSAHRDTYYEQYF.

This clonotype came up a few times. The J gene is TRBJ2-7, the V gene TRBV20-1, with D hard to call. Trimming pared 3 bases from V and 0 bases from J, leaving 9 bases between. This CDR3 is 13 amino acids long. Germline loops: CDR1 DFQATT, CDR2 SNEGSKA (reference sequence). The CDR3 DNA reads as TGCAGTGCTAGTTCGGCACTCTCCTACGAGCAGTACTTC. Translating gives CSASSALSYEQYF.

The chain recombines TRBV7-6 with TRBJ2-6; D possibly uses TRBD1 or TRBD2 (6 bases each). This CDR3 comprises 18 residues. The germline CDR1 and CDR2 sequences are SGHVS and FNYEAQ. Trimming cost V 3 bases and J 3 bases, with 18 bases left between them. The CDR3 is CASSFGTPTSIGANVLTF. For the CDR3, the DNA is TGTGCCAGCAGCTTCGGGACACCTACTAGCATTGGGGCCAACGTCCTGACTTTC.

This clonotype was recorded many times. This chain joins TRBV29-1 and TRBJ2-3; no clear D. This CDR3 is built from 11 residues. Trimming cost V 8 bases and J 3 bases, with 9 bases left between them. Germline CDR1 and CDR2: SQVTM and ANQGSEA. CDR3 sequence: CSKLETDTQYF. The CDR3 bases are TGCAGCAAGTTAGAAACAGATACGCAGTATTTT.

This rearrangement joins TRBV5-1 to TRBJ2-1, with D unclear. With 4 bases removed from V and 7 bases from J, the gap between germline ends came to 6 bases. Looked up from germline, CDR1 is SGHRS and CDR2 is YFSETQ. CDR3 length: 11 amino acids. CDR3: CASSIVNEQFF. As DNA, the CDR3 is TGCGCCAGCAGCATAGTAAATGAGCAGTTCTTC.

This chain joins TRBV4-1 and TRBJ2-7; 8 nucleotides line up with TRBD1. V was clipped by 1 base and J by 6 bases; unmatched bases: 8. This CDR3 comprises 15 residues. Germline assignment: CDR1 MGHRA and CDR2 YSYEKL. CDR3 coding DNA: TGCGCCAGCAGCCAAGTGAAAGGACAGGGAGGCGAGCAGTACTTC. It encodes CASSQVKGQGGEQYF.

This clonotype was recorded at least ten times. The rearrangement uses TRBV12-3 or TRBV12-4 and TRBJ2-5; 11 positions match TRBD2. The trim removed 5 bases at V and 4 bases at J, leaving 9 bases unmatched. This CDR3 is built from 16 residues. The CDR3 sequence is CASSPGSGRAGETQYF. The CDR3 region has the DNA TGTGCCAGCAGTCCGGGTAGCGGGAGGGCCGGAGAGACCCAGTACTTC.

This clonotype was counted at least ten times. V and J are TRBV24-1 and TRBJ1-4; TRBD1 agrees at 7 bases. J gave up 0 bases and V 0 bases, and 6 bases lay outside the gene matches. From germline, CDR1 is KGHDR and CDR2 SFDVKD. The CDR3 length is 18 residues. CDR3 in DNA: TGTGCCACCAGTGATTTGGGAACAGGGGAACCAACTAATGAAAAACTGTTTTTT. As protein: CATSDLGTGEPTNEKLFF.

The chain joins TRBV28 to TRBJ2-1; weak D call: TRBD1 (5 bases). CDR3 size: 13 residues. Germline V gives CDR1 MDHEN, CDR2 SYDVKM. V lost 8 bases to trimming and J lost 8 bases, with 16 bases between them. CDR3 protein: CASRLGPWDEQFF. CDR3 in DNA: TGTGCCAGCCGTCTGGGGCCATGGGATGAGCAGTTCTTC.

The CDR3: CASSMGLAGGGEQYF. CDR3 coding DNA: TGTGCCAGTAGTATGGGACTAGCGGGAGGAGGCGAGCAGTACTTC. This sequence joins TRBV19 and TRBJ2-7; 15 bases align to TRBD2. The CDR3 spans 15 residues. V was clipped by 3 bases and J by 6 bases; unmatched bases: 3. The V gene's germline CDR1 is LNHDA and CDR2 SQIVND (reference sequence).

This clonotype was seen just once. A clone one base away is much larger, so this may be a read error. V is TRBV24-1 and J is TRBJ1-2, with TRBD1 as a possible D gene (6 bases). Germline CDR1 and CDR2: KGHDR and SFDVKD. The CDR3 covers 13 residues. The V gene lost 6 bases and the J gene lost 10 bases, with 17 bases spanning the gap. The CDR3 DNA sequence: TGTGCCACCAGTTTTTCCAGGACAGAGTTCTACACCTTC. Protein sequence: CATSFSRTEFYTF.

This clonotype appeared a few times. V usage is TRBV7-9 and J usage is TRBJ1-6; no reliable D call. V lost 3 bases, J lost 8 bases, and 11 bases lay in between. CDR1 is SEHNR, CDR2 FQNEAQ, per germline (reference sequence). The CDR3 runs to 14 residues. The chain's CDR3 is CASSLGSGDSPLHF. The DNA of the CDR3 is TGTGCCAGCAGCTTGGGGAGTGGAGATTCACCCCTCCACTTT.

The J gene is TRBJ1-1, the V gene TRBV6-5; TRBD1 matches 8 bases. The CDR3 covers 14 residues. Germline V gene sequence: CDR1 MNHEY, CDR2 SVGAGI. Germline trimming cut 2 bases from V and 1 base from J; bases unmatched to any gene: 0. The CDR3 here is CASSYQGANTEAFF. The CDR3 DNA follows: TGTGCCAGCAGTTACCAGGGGGCGAACACTGAAGCTTTCTTT.

This clonotype was seen a handful of times. V usage is TRBV5-1 and J usage is TRBJ2-1; possibly TRBD1 for D (5 bases). The CDR3 contains 15 residues. The V end lost 0 bases, the J end lost 8 bases, and 15 bases lay between the germline ends. Germline V gene lookup returns CDR1 SGHRS and CDR2 YFSETQ. In nucleotides, the CDR3 is TGCGCCAGCAGCTTGGATGAGGCAGGGTTGGATGAGCAGTTCTTC. Its protein product is CASSLDEAGLDEQFF.

The CDR3 reads CASSLERLDPRASNEKLFF. The CDR3, as DNA: TGTGCCAGCAGCCTCGAAAGACTCGACCCCCGAGCCTCTAATGAAAAACTGTTTTTT. This sequence joins TRBV6-1 and TRBJ1-4; D unclear. V dropped 6 bases and J dropped 3 bases, with 26 bases sitting between them. This CDR3 has 19 amino acids. Germline V CDR1 and CDR2: MNHNS, SASEGT.

This clonotype was seen more than once but under ten times. The J gene is TRBJ2-2, the V gene TRBV7-2; 7 bases match TRBD2. From germline, CDR1 is SGHTA and CDR2 FQGNSA. With V trimmed by 4 bases and J by 0 bases, 5 bases remained unmatched. This CDR3 has 16 residues. The CDR3 nucleotides are TGTGCCAGCAGCTGGACTAGTCTGGCGAACACCGGGGAGCTGTTTTTT. It is translated as CASSWTSLANTGELFF.

At least ten counts were recorded for this clonotype. The J gene is TRBJ2-6, the V gene TRBV4-2; 10 nucleotides line up with TRBD1. Germline V CDR1 and CDR2: LGHNA, YNFKEQ. The CDR3 runs to 17 residues. Losses at the gene ends were 7 bases for V and 0 bases for J; bases not matched to a gene: 6. The CDR3 reads CASKRDRGDSGANVLTF. CDR3 DNA sequence: TGTGCCAGCAAACGGGACAGGGGAGACTCTGGGGCCAACGTCCTGACTTTC.

This clonotype was recorded only once. The chain recombines TRBV7-6 with TRBJ2-7, with 10 positions matching TRBD2. Per germline, CDR1 SGHVS and CDR2 FNYEAQ. There are 17 residues in the CDR3. Unmatched junction bases numbered 8, after V lost 3 bases and J lost 0 bases. The CDR3 DNA reads as TGTGCCAGCAGCTTGGGGCTAGCGGGGGCGAACTCCTACGAGCAGTACTTC. It specifies CASSLGLAGANSYEQYF. The full variable domain, completed using reference TRBV7-6 and TRBJ2-7, is GAGVSQSPRYKVTKRGQDVALRCDPISGHVSLYWYRQALGQGPEFLTYFNYEAQQDKSGLPNDRFSAERPEGSISTLTIQRTEQRDSAMYRCASSLGLAGANSYEQYFGPGTRLTVT.

This clonotype was detected many times. This chain links TRBV6-5 with TRBJ2-2; possible D gene TRBD2, 5 bases. CDR3 length equals 15 residues. Germline loops: CDR1 MNHEY, CDR2 SVGAGI. V gave up 2 bases and J gave up 4 bases, with 11 bases separating them. CDR3 amino acids: CASSYGLASTGELFF. CDR3 DNA: TGTGCCAGCAGTTACGGCCTAGCTTCCACCGGGGAGCTGTTTTTT.

This clonotype was counted between two and nine times. The chain links TRBV5-1 to TRBJ2-7; tentatively, D is TRBD1 (6 bases). Trimming pared 5 bases from V and 2 bases from J, leaving 14 bases between. The germline CDR1 and CDR2 sequences are SGHRS and YFSETQ. The CDR3 is 14 amino acids. This chain's CDR3 is CASRFWTVTYEQYF. The CDR3 nucleotides read TGCGCCAGCAGATTCTGGACAGTTACCTACGAGCAGTACTTC.

This clonotype was seen only a few times. The chain carries TRBV30 and TRBJ2-7; 11 nucleotides line up with TRBD2. The V gene's germline CDR1 is GTSNPN and CDR2 SVGIG (reference sequence). The CDR3 spans 14 residues. The V and J ends lost 2 bases and 9 bases, in that order; junction bases with no gene match: 9. CDR3 in DNA: TGTGCCTGGAGTAGACTAGCGGGATCCTCCGGGCAGTACTTC. Translating gives CAWSRLAGSSGQYF. The whole variable domain, remainder taken from reference TRBV30 and TRBJ2-7, is SQTIHQWPATLVQPVGSPLSLECTVEGTSNPNLYWYRQAAGRGLQLLFYSVGIGQISSEVPQNLSASRPQDRQFILSSKKLLLSDSGFYLCAWSRLAGSSGQYFGPGTRLTVT.